What follows describes a single T cell receptor beta chain. Its matching antigen is unknown. The data are from a study of siplizumab effects on memory and regulatory T cells. General study points: Of the alloreactive clones, only a minor fraction mapped to unstimulated subsets. Mappable alloreactive CD4+ clones came from Treg cells under 80% of the time on average with siplizumab, against approximately 26% in controls. The study found naive T cells seemingly more diverse than memory cells and seemingly major alloresponse contributors.

Here immunoSEQ multiplex PCR was the method, and the copy in TCRdb shows in-frame clones only, minus some. The sample lists 110,000 or so clones, roughly 91% occurring once. This TCR derives from a human donor in good health. The sequenced sample was CD4+ T cells sorted from blood.

This CDR3 is CASSLAEGVMGYTF. The CDR3 DNA follows: TGTGCCAGCAGCTTGGCGGAGGGGGTAATGGGCTACACCTTC. The chain recombines TRBV5-5 with TRBJ1-2; D possibly corresponds to TRBD1 (6 bases). Germline-derived CDR1 and CDR2 are SGHKS and YYEKEE (reference sequence). The CDR3 sequence is 14 residues long. Trimming pared 0 bases from V and 8 bases from J, leaving 14 bases between.